The next 19 T cell receptor beta chains were all read from a single sample in a study of lymphopenia after photon versus proton radiotherapy. The repertoire was sequenced with immunoSEQ multiplex PCR; TCRdb's copy has only in-frame clones and lacks some. This sample has 65,000 to 75,000 clones; about 89% occur once, and the top ten carry 11%. The sample here was peripheral blood, taken from a patient treated with proton-based radiotherapy. All receptors derive from a man older than 75 with esophageal cancer.

The chain employs TRBV5-1 and TRBJ2-3, with TRBD2 identical over 9 bases. Per the germline V gene, CDR1 is SGHRS and CDR2 is YFSETQ. V was pared by 4 bases and J by 3 bases, with 9 bases of the junction left unmatched. The length of the CDR3 is 16 residues. The DNA for the CDR3 is TGCGCCAGCAGCCCCACGGCGGGAGGGCCGACAGATACGCAGTATTTT. This translates into CASSPTAGGPTDTQYF.

This chain joins TRBV4-3 and TRBJ1-2; D unresolved. Between the trimmed V and J ends, which lost 4 bases and 4 bases, there was a span of 10 bases. Germline lookup yields CDR1 LGHNA and CDR2 YSLEER. This CDR3 has 13 amino acids. The CDR3 loop is CASSRQASYGYTF. In nucleotides, the CDR3 is TGCGCCAGCAGCCGCCAGGCCAGCTATGGCTACACCTTC.

The chain is built from TRBV19 and TRBJ1-5; 7 bases map to TRBD1. The CDR3 has 15 amino acids. Per germline, CDR1 LNHDA and CDR2 SQIVND (reference sequence). The V gene end was trimmed by 5 bases and the J gene end by 7 bases; junction bases not matched to a gene: 11. Here the CDR3 DNA reads TGTGCCAGTAGTGATACCGGGACAGTAACCCAGCCCCAGCATTTT. It encodes CASSDTGTVTQPQHF.

The chain employs TRBV18 and TRBJ2-1; no firm D call. CDR1 and CDR2 (germline): KGHSH, LQKENI. This CDR3 region has 16 residues. Trimming pared 3 bases from V and 7 bases from J, leaving 19 bases between. The CDR3 nucleotides read TGTGCCAGCTCACCGCGTCCGGGTAACCTTGGGAATGAGCAGTTCTTC. Protein sequence: CASSPRPGNLGNEQFF.

This clone appeared a few times. V is TRBV9 and J is TRBJ2-5, with TRBD2 matching over 11 bases. Germline values: CDR1 SGDLS, CDR2 YYNGEE. V shed 6 bases, J shed 2 bases, and the junction held 9 bases outside the gene matches. The CDR3 sequence is 16 residues long. The CDR3, as DNA: TGTGCCAGCACGCCCGGTAGGACTAGCGGGCAAGAGACCCAGTACTTC. Amino acid sequence: CASTPGRTSGQETQYF.

This sequence joins TRBV29-1 and TRBJ1-5; a weak D match, TRBD1 (5 bases). The CDR3 runs 12 residues. V was clipped by 2 bases and J by 14 bases, with 16 bases between them. Per the germline V gene, CDR1 is SQVTM and CDR2 is ANQGSEA. The CDR3 DNA follows: TGCAGCGTTGAACGTCTCGGGACCATCGAGCATTTT. It is translated as CSVERLGTIEHF.

This chain joins TRBV4-1 and TRBJ1-3, with D tentatively TRBD1 (6 bases). Germline CDR1 is MGHRA and CDR2 is YSYEKL. This CDR3 spans 14 amino acids. V dropped 8 bases and J dropped 2 bases, with 13 bases sitting between them. The CDR3 nucleotides read TGCGCCAGCCAGCCATCAGGGGCTGGAAACACCATATATTTT. This sequence encodes CASQPSGAGNTIYF.

This chain links TRBV13 with TRBJ2-2; D possibly corresponds to TRBD1 (6 bases). The ends were cut back, 5 bases at V and 0 bases at J, with 13 bases in the middle. The CDR3 spans 16 residues. Germline V lookup: CDR1 PRHDT, CDR2 FYEKMQ (reference sequence). The CDR3 spells CASSLQGFANTGELFF. The CDR3 DNA is TGTGCCAGCAGCCTACAGGGATTCGCGAACACCGGGGAGCTGTTTTTT.

This clone was seen a single time. The chain employs TRBV6-1 and TRBJ2-4, with a weak D call TRBD1 (6 bases). Trimming stripped 4 bases from V and 6 bases from J, with 10 bases between. Per germline, CDR1 MNHNS and CDR2 SASEGT. The CDR3 totals 13 residues. This CDR3 reads CASSAGTRNIQYF. The DNA of the CDR3 is TGTGCCAGCAGTGCCGGGACAAGAAACATTCAGTACTTC.

V is TRBV7-8 and J is TRBJ1-2, with TRBD1 matching 8 bases. The germline CDR1 and CDR2 sequences are SGHVS and FQNEAQ. The CDR3 sequence is 14 residues long. V trimming: 5 bases; J trimming: 4 bases; junction bases outside the gene matches: 6. CDR3 nucleotides: TGTGCCAGCAGCGCGCAGGGGGCGGGCTATGGCTACACCTTC. It is translated as CASSAQGAGYGYTF.

In its sample, this clone was seen once. The chain uses TRBV28 and TRBJ2-7; 10 bases line up with TRBD2. CDR3 length: 15 amino acids. The V gene end was trimmed by 3 bases and the J gene end by 4 bases; junction bases not matched to a gene: 6. The V gene's germline CDR1 is MDHEN and CDR2 SYDVKM. CDR3 DNA: TGTGCCAGCAGTTTCAGGACTAGCGGAAATTACGAGCAGTACTTC. Amino acid sequence: CASSFRTSGNYEQYF.

This chain connects TRBV5-1 to TRBJ1-2; unclear D gene. The CDR3 runs to 13 residues. Trimming left V 2 bases short and J 2 bases short, with 7 bases between. The germline V gene encodes CDR1 SGHRS and CDR2 YFSETQ. The CDR3 DNA is TGCGCCAGCAGCTTCGACACCAACTATGGCTACACCTTC. This translates into CASSFDTNYGYTF. Drawing the rest from reference TRBV5-1 and TRBJ1-2, the complete variable domain is KAGVTQTPRYLIKTRGQQVTLSCSPISGHRSVSWYQQTPGQGLQFLFEYFSETQRNKGNFPGRFSGRQFSNSRSEMNVSTLELGDSALYLCASSFDTNYGYTFGSGTRLTVV.

The CDR3 here is CASSYRDFGLVTEAFF. As DNA, the CDR3 is TGTGCCAGTAGTTACAGGGATTTCGGCTTGGTCACTGAAGCTTTCTTT. The chain links TRBV19 to TRBJ1-1; perhaps TRBD1 as D (6 bases). Trimming took off 5 bases at V and 4 bases at J, with 20 bases between the two ends. This CDR3 spans 16 amino acids. Per germline, CDR1 LNHDA and CDR2 SQIVND (reference sequence).

CDR3 sequence reads: CASSFQWGGRTGELFF. The DNA for the CDR3 is TGTGCCAGCAGCTTCCAATGGGGGGGCCGAACCGGGGAGCTGTTTTTT. V is TRBV4-2 and J is TRBJ2-2, with a weak D call TRBD2 (7 bases). Germline V CDR1 and CDR2: LGHNA, YNFKEQ. This CDR3 comprises 16 residues. V was trimmed by 5 bases and J by 5 bases, leaving 18 bases between them.

This chain links TRBV10-3 with TRBJ2-1; the D gene is possibly TRBD2 (5 bases). CDR3 length equals 13 residues. Germline-derived CDR1 and CDR2 are ENHRY and SYGVKD. V lost 5 bases, J lost 13 bases, and 18 bases lay in between. CDR3 region: CAISQNVGVEQFF. In DNA, the CDR3 is TGTGCCATCAGTCAAAACGTGGGAGTGGAACAGTTCTTC.

This chain uses TRBV5-6 with TRBJ2-7, with D perhaps TRBD2 (5 bases). Germline V CDR1 and CDR2: SGHDT, YYEEEE. V was shortened by 2 bases and J by 3 bases, with 18 bases between the two germline ends. This CDR3 contains 16 residues. The CDR3 DNA reads TGTGCCAGCAGCTTCCAATCCGGACTTAACTTCTACGAGCAGTACTTC. Its protein is CASSFQSGLNFYEQYF.

This sequence joins TRBV30 and TRBJ2-3; tentatively, D is TRBD1 or TRBD2 (6 bases each). The V gene lost 1 base and the J gene lost 2 bases, with 13 bases spanning the gap. Germline loops: CDR1 GTSNPN, CDR2 SVGIG (reference sequence). The CDR3 has 15 residues. For the CDR3, the DNA is TGTGCCTGGAGTGAGGGGGGACCATCCACAGATACGCAGTATTTT. As protein: CAWSEGGPSTDTQYF.

A note on this clone: At one boundary the junction diverges from the germline segment, which might be a read error. The chain is built from TRBV6-1 and TRBJ1-6; no clear D gene. Germline-derived CDR1 and CDR2 are MNHNS and SASEGT. The CDR3 is 13 residues long. The CDR3 region is CAISGRLESPLHF. The CDR3 DNA follows: TGTGCCATCAGTGGGAGACTGGAATCACCCCTCCACTTT.

This chain uses TRBV7-9 with TRBJ2-3; 7 nucleotides align to TRBD2. The CDR3 loop spans 16 amino acids. Germline V gene lookup returns CDR1 SEHNR and CDR2 FQNEAQ (reference sequence). Trimming cost V 5 bases and J 3 bases; bases outside gene matches: 11. CDR3 protein: CASSPKRGTGTDTQYF. DNA for the CDR3: TGTGCCAGCAGCCCCAAGCGGGGTACGGGAACAGATACGCAGTATTTT.